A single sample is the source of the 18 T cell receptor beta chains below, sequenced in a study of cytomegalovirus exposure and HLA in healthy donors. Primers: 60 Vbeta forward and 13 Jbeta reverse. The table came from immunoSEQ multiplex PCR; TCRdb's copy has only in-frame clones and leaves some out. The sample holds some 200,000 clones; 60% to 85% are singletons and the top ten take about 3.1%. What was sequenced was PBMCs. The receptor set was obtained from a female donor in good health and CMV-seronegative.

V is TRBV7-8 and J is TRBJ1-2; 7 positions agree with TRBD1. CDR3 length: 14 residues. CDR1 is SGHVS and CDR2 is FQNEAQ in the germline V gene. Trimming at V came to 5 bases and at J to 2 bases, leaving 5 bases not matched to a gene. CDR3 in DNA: TGTGCCAGCAGCACAAGACAGGGAAACTATGGCTACACCTTC. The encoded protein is CASSTRQGNYGYTF.

This chain's CDR3 is CASSQAAGGNTEAFF. The CDR3, as DNA: TGCGCCAGCAGCCAAGCGGCAGGGGGGAACACTGAAGCTTTCTTT. V usage is TRBV4-1 and J usage is TRBJ1-1, with 7 bases lining up with TRBD1. V was pared by 1 base and J by 1 base, with 3 bases of the junction left unmatched. From germline, CDR1 is MGHRA and CDR2 YSYEKL. CDR3 length: 15 amino acids.

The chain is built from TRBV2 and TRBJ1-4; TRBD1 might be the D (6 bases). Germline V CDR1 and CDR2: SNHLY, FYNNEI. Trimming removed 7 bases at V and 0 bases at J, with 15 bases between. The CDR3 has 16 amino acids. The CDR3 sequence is CASNYPRGATNEKLFF. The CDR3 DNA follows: TGTGCCAGCAACTACCCCAGGGGAGCAACTAATGAAAAACTGTTTTTT.

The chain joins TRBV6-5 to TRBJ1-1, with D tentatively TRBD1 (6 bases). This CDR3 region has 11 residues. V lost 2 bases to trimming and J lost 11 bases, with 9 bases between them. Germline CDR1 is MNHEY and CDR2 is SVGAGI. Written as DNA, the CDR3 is TGTGCCAGCAGTTACGGGGGCAGTGCTTTCTTT. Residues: CASSYGGSAFF.

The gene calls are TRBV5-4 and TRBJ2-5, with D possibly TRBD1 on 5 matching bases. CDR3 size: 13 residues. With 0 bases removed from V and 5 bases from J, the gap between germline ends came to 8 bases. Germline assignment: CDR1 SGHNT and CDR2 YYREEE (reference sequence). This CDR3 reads CASSLGGQETQYF. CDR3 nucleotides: TGTGCCAGCAGCTTGGGGGGCCAGGAGACCCAGTACTTC.

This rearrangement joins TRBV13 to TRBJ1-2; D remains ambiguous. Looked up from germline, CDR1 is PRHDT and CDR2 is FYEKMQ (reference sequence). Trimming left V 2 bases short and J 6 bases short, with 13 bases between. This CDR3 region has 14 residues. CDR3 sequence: CASSLPEYPHGYTF. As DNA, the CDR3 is TGTGCCAGCAGCTTACCGGAGTACCCTCATGGCTACACCTTC.

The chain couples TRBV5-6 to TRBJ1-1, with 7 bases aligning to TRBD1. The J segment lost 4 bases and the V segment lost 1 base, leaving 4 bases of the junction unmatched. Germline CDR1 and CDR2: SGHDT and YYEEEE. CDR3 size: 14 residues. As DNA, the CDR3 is TGTGCCAGCAGCTTGAGGGGGCCTGTCACTGAAGCTTTCTTT. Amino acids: CASSLRGPVTEAFF.

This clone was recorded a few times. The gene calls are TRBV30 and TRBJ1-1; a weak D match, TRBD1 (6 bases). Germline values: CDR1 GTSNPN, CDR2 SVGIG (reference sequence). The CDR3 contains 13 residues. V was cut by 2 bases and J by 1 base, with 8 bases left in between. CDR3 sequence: CAWSRQANTEAFF. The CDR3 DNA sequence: TGTGCCTGGAGTAGACAGGCGAACACTGAAGCTTTCTTT.

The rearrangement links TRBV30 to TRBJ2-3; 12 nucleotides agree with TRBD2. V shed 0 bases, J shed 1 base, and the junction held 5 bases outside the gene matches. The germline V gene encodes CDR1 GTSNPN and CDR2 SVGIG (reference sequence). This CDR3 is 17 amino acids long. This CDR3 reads CAWSVRRTSGGTDTQYF. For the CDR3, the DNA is TGTGCCTGGAGTGTACGCCGGACTAGCGGGGGCACAGATACGCAGTATTTT.

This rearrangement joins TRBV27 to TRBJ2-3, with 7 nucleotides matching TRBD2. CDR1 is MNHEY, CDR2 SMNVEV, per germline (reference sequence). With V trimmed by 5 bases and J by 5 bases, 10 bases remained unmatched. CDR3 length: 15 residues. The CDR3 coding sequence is TGTGCCAGCAGTCCCTGGGCGGGAGAAAAAGATACGCAGTATTTT. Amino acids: CASSPWAGEKDTQYF.

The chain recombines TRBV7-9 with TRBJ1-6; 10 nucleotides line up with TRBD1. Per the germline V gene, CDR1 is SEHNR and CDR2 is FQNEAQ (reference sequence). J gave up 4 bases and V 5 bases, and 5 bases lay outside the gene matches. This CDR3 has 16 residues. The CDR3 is CASSPKDRGYNSPLHF. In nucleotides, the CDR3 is TGTGCCAGCAGCCCAAAGGACAGGGGGTATAATTCACCCCTCCACTTT.

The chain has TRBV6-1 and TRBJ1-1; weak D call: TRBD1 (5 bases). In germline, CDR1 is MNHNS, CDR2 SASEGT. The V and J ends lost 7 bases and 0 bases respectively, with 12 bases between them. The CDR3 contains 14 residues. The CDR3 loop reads CASNPGLLNTEAFF. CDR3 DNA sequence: TGTGCCAGCAACCCAGGGTTACTGAACACTGAAGCTTTCTTT.

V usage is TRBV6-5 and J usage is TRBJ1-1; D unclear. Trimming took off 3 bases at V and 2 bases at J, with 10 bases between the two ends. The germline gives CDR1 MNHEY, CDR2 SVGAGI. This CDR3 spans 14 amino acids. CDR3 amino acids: CASSYLPGNTEAFF. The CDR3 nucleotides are TGTGCCAGCAGTTATCTTCCAGGCAACACTGAAGCTTTCTTT.

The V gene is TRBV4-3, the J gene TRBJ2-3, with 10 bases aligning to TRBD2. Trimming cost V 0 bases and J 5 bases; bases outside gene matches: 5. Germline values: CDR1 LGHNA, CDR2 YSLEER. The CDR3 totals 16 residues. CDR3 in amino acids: CASSQEGSGGVDTQYF. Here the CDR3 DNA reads TGCGCCAGCAGCCAAGAGGGAAGCGGGGGGGTAGATACGCAGTATTTT.

This CDR3 reads CASSGARRTDTQYF. CDR3 nucleotides: TGTGCCAGCAGCGGAGCGCGCCGCACAGATACGCAGTATTTT. The chain couples TRBV9 to TRBJ2-3; D unresolved. Trimming removed 3 bases from V and 1 base from J, with 9 bases in between. Germline values: CDR1 SGDLS, CDR2 YYNGEE. CDR3 length: 14 amino acids.

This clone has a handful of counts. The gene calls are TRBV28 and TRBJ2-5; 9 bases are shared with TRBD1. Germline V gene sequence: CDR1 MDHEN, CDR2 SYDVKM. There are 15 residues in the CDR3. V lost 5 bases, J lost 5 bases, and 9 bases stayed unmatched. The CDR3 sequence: CASSPGDRVAETQYF. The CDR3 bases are TGTGCCAGCAGTCCAGGGGACAGGGTTGCCGAGACCCAGTACTTC.

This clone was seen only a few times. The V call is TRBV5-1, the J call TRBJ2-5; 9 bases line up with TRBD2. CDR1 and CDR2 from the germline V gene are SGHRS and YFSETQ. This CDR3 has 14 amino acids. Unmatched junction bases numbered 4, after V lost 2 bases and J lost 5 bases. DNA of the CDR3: TGCGCCAGCAGCTTAGGACTAGCGCTGGAGACCCAGTACTTC. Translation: CASSLGLALETQYF.

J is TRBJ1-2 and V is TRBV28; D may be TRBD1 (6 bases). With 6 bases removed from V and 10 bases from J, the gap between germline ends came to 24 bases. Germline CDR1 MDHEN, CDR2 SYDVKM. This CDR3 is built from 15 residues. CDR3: CASSPALGQGFDYTF. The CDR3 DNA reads TGTGCCAGCAGCCCAGCCCTGGGGCAGGGGTTTGACTACACCTTC.